This T cell receptor beta chain was recorded in a study of cytomegalovirus exposure and HLA in healthy donors. Background on the study: Most genotyped donors, over 70% of more than 300, had Caucasian-associated genetic ancestry.

The V gene's germline CDR1 is SGHTA and CDR2 FQGNSA. The length of the CDR3 is 15 residues. Trimming cost V 6 bases and J 1 base, with 12 bases left between them. The PCR made use of 60 Vbeta and 13 Jbeta primers. Data came from immunoSEQ multiplex PCR; TCRdb stores just in-frame clones and leaves some out. This sample has roughly 84,000 clones, with roughly 80% found just once. The chain combines TRBV7-2 with TRBJ2-2, with D perhaps matching TRBD2 (6 bases). This TCR was recovered from a human donor in good health. The specimen was PBMCs. CDR3 DNA sequence: TGTGCCAGCAGACGACTAGGGATGAACACCGGGGAGCTGTTTTTT. As protein: CASRRLGMNTGELFF.